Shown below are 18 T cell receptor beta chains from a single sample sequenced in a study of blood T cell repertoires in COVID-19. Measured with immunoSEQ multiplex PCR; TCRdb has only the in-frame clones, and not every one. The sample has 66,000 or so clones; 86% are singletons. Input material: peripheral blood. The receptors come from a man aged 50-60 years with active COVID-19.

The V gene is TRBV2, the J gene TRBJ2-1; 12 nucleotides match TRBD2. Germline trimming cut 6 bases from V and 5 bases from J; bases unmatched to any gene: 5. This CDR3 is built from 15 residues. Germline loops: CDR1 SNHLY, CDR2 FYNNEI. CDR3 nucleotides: TGTGCCAGCAGAAGACTAGCGGGGGATAACAATGAGCAGTTCTTC. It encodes CASRRLAGDNNEQFF. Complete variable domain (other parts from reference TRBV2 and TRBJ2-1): EPEVTQTPSHQVTQMGQEVILRCVPISNHLYFYWYRQILGQKVEFLVSFYNNEISEKSEIFDDQFSVERPDGSNFTLKIRSTKLEDSAMYFCASRRLAGDNNEQFFGPGTRLTVL.

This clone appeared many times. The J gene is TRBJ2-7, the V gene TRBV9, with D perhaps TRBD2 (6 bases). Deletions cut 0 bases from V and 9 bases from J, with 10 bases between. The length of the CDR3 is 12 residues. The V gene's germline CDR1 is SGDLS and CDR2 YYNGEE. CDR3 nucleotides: TGTGCCAGCAGCGTAGACGGGAGAGCGCAGTACTTC. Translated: CASSVDGRAQYF.

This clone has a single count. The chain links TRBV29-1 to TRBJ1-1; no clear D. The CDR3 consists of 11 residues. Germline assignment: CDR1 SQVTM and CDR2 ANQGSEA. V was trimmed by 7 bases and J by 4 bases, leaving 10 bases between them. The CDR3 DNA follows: TGCAGCGCCCGCACGGTCACTGAAGCTTTCTTT. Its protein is CSARTVTEAFF.

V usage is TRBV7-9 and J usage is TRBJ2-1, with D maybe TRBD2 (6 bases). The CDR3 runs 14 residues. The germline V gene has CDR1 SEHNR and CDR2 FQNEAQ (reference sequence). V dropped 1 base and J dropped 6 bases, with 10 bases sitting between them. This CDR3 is CASSLVLAGNEQFF. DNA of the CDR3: TGTGCCAGCAGCTTAGTACTAGCCGGCAATGAGCAGTTCTTC.

The CDR3 here is CASNRDRGTDTQYF. The CDR3 nucleotides read TGTGCCAGTAACCGGGACAGGGGCACAGATACGCAGTATTTT. This rearrangement joins TRBV5-4 to TRBJ2-3, with 9 positions matching TRBD1. V shed 8 bases and J 1 base; nucleotides not matched to a gene: 5. This CDR3 has 14 amino acids. Germline V gene data show CDR1 as SGHNT and CDR2 as YYREEE (reference sequence). Full variable domain (missing parts from reference TRBV5-4 and TRBJ2-3): ETGVTQSPTHLIKTRGQQVTLRCSSQSGHNTVSWYQQALGQGPQFIFQYYREEENGRGNFPPRFSGLQFPNYSSELNVNALELDDSALYLCASNRDRGTDTQYFGPGTRLTVL.

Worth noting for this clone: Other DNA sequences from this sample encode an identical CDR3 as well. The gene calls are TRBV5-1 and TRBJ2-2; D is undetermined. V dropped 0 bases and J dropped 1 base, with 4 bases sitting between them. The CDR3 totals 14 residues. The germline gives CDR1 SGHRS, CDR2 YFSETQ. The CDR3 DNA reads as TGCGCCAGCAGCTTGGATCGGAACACCGGGGAGCTGTTTTTT. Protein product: CASSLDRNTGELFF.

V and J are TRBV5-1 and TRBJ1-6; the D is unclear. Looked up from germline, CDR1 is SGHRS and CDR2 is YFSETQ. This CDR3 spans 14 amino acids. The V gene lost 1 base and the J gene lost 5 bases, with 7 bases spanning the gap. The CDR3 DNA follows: TGCGCCAGCAGCTTGTCCGGAGATAATTCACCCCTCCACTTT. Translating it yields CASSLSGDNSPLHF.

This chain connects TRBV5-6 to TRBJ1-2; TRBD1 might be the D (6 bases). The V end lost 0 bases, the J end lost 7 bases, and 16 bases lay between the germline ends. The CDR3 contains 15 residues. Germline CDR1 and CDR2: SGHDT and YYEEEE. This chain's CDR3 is CASSLASGDARGYTF. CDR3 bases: TGTGCCAGCAGCTTGGCGTCAGGGGATGCGCGTGGCTACACCTTC.

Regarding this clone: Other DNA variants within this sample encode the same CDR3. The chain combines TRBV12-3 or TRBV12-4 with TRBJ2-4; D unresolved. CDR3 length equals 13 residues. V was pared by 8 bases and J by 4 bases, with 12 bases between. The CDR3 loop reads CASSSGTKNIQYF. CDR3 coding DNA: TGTGCCAGCTCTTCGGGTACGAAAAACATTCAGTACTTC.

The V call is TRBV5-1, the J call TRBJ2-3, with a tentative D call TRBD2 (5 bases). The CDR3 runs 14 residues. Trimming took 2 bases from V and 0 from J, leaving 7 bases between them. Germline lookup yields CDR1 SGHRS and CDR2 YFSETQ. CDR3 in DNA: TGCGCCAGCAGCTTACGGACTAGCACAGATACGCAGTATTTT. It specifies CASSLRTSTDTQYF.

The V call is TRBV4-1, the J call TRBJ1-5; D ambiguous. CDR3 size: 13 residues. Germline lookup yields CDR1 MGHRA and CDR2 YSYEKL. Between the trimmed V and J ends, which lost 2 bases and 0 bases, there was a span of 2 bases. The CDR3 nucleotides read TGCGCCAGCAGCCAATATAGCAATCAGCCCCAGCATTTT. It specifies CASSQYSNQPQHF.

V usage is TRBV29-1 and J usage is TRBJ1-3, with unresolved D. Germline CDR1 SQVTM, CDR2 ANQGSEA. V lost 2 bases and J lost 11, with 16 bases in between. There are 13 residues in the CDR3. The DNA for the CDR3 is TGCAGCGTTGAACACAGTTCGAGGAGGGCCATATATTTT. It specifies CSVEHSSRRAIYF.

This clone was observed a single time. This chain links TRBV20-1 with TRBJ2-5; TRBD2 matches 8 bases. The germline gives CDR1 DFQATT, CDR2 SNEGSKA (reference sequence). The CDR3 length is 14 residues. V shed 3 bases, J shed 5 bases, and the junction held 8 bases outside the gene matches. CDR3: CSASGLAGQETQYF. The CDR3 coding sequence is TGCAGTGCTAGTGGGCTAGCGGGCCAGGAGACCCAGTACTTC.

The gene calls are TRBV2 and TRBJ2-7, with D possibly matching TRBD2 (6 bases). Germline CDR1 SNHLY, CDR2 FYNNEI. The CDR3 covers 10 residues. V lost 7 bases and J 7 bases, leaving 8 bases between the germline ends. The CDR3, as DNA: TGTGCCAGCAAAGGAGGGGAGCAGTACGTC. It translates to CASKGGEQYV.

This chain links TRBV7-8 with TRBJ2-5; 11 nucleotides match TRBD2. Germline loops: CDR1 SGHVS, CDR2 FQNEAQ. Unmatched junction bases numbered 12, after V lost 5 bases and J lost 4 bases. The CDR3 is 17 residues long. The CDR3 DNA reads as TGTGCCAGCAGCCGTGGGATAGCGGGGGGGCCGGGAGAGACCCAGTACTTC. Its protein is CASSRGIAGGPGETQYF.

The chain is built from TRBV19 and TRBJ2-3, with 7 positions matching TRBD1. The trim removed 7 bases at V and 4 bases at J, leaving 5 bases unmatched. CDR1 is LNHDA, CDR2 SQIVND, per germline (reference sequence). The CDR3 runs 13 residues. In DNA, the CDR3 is TGTGCCAGTACGGACAGGAGCCCAGATACGCAGTATTTT. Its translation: CASTDRSPDTQYF.

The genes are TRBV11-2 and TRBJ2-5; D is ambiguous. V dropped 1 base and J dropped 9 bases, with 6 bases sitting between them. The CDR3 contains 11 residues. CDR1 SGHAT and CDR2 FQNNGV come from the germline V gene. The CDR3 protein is CASSLASAQYF. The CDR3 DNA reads TGTGCCAGCAGCTTAGCTTCTGCCCAGTACTTC.

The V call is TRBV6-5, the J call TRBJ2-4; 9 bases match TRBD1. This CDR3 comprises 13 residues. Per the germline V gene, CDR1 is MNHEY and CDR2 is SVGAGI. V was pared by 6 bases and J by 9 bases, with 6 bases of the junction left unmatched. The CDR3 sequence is CASRGQGLGIQYF. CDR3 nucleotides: TGTGCCAGCAGGGGACAGGGACTGGGCATTCAGTACTTC.